Reported below is one TCR beta chain. This record belongs to a study of technical replicates of blood from several donors. Clones were sequenced by immunoSEQ multiplex PCR, and TCRdb holds only the in-frame ones, with some missing. The profile shows roughly 60,000 clones, just under 90% of them singletons. This CDR3 comprises 15 residues. The V end lost 0 bases, the J end lost 0 bases, and 10 bases lay between the germline ends. Germline V lookup: CDR1 SGHNT, CDR2 YYREEE (reference sequence). This receptor was identified in a human donor in good health. Some clones in this sample may be carry-over from other donors' samples. This chain uses TRBV5-4 with TRBJ2-7; D gene uncertain. Source material: PBMCs. The CDR3 spells CASSLAGTASYEQYF. Here the CDR3 DNA reads TGTGCCAGCAGCTTGGCCGGAACAGCCTCCTACGAGCAGTACTTC.